Listed below are T cell receptor beta chains from one sample, sequenced in a study of blood T cell repertoires in COVID-19. Sequencing was performed with immunoSEQ multiplex PCR; in TCRdb, only in-frame clones are kept and a portion is missing. Of 200,000 to 250,000 clones in the sample, 88% were seen once. What was sequenced was PBMCs or T cells enriched from blood (not recorded which). These receptors came from a woman aged 30 to 39 who had recovered from COVID-19. Both conserved end residues are part of each CDR3. D genes are given only for firm matches. The listing skips clone size in some rows; elsewhere it reads once, few, many or a size class.

clone_size: once; d_call: .; v_call: TRBV3-1/TRBV3-2; j_call: TRBJ2-5; cdr3_nt: TGTGCCAGCAGCCAAGTGGGTCTGGGGGGACGAGAGACCCAGTACTTC; cdr3_aa: CASSQVGLGGRETQYF
clone_size: .; d_call: .; v_call: TRBV15; j_call: TRBJ1-1; cdr3_nt: TGTGCCACCAGCAGTGAAGCGCCCGGGTCGGGAGGCACTGAAGCTTTCTTT; cdr3_aa: CATSSEAPGSGGTEAFF
clone_size: .; d_call: TRBD2; v_call: TRBV18; j_call: TRBJ2-3; cdr3_nt: TGTGCCAGCTCGACTAGCGGGGGGGCCCAATTTACGACAGATACGCAGTATTTT; cdr3_aa: CASSTSGGAQFTTDTQYF
clone_size: .; d_call: TRBD1; v_call: TRBV3-1/TRBV3-2; j_call: TRBJ1-1; cdr3_nt: TGTGCCAGCAGCCCGACAGGGGGGGACACTGAAGCTTTCTTT; cdr3_aa: CASSPTGGDTEAFF
clone_size: .; d_call: TRBD1; v_call: TRBV5-1; j_call: TRBJ2-7; cdr3_nt: TGCGCCAGCAAGCCGGGACAGGGTATACTGGAGCAGTACTTC; cdr3_aa: CASKPGQGILEQYF
clone_size: .; d_call: TRBD1; v_call: TRBV27; j_call: TRBJ2-5; cdr3_nt: TGTGCCAGCAGTTCAACACACACAGGGGTGGGACAAGAGACCCAGTACTTC; cdr3_aa: CASSSTHTGVGQETQYF
clone_size: .; d_call: TRBD1; v_call: TRBV5-1; j_call: TRBJ1-1; cdr3_nt: TGCGCCAGCAGCTGGGAGACAGGGGAAGTGGGTGAAGCTTTCTTT; cdr3_aa: CASSWETGEVGEAFF
clone_size: .; d_call: .; v_call: TRBV18; j_call: TRBJ1-1; cdr3_nt: TGTGCCAGCTCACCACCGGAGGCAGGGGTTTCGGCAGGAGCTTTCTTT; cdr3_aa: CASSPPEAGVSAGAFF
clone_size: .; d_call: TRBD1; v_call: TRBV11-2; j_call: TRBJ1-1; cdr3_nt: TGTGCCAGCAGCTTAGGACAGGGGAACACTGAAGCTTTCTTT; cdr3_aa: CASSLGQGNTEAFF
clone_size: once; d_call: TRBD1; v_call: TRBV19; j_call: TRBJ2-2; cdr3_nt: TGTGCCAGTAGTGTGGGGACAGGGGGCACGAACACCGGGGAGCTGTTTTTT; cdr3_aa: CASSVGTGGTNTGELFF
clone_size: .; d_call: .; v_call: TRBV5-5; j_call: TRBJ2-1; cdr3_nt: TGTGCCAGCAGCTTGATCCCGGACACATACAATGAGCAGTTCTTC; cdr3_aa: CASSLIPDTYNEQFF
clone_size: many; d_call: TRBD1; v_call: TRBV7-9; j_call: TRBJ1-3; cdr3_nt: TGTGCCAGCAGTTCCAGGGGACAGGCTCTCTCTGGAAACACCATATATTTT; cdr3_aa: CASSSRGQALSGNTIYF
clone_size: .; d_call: TRBD2; v_call: TRBV11-3; j_call: TRBJ2-3; cdr3_nt: TGTGCCAGCAGCTTTGGCGGGGGTACCACAGATACGCAGTATTTT; cdr3_aa: CASSFGGGTTDTQYF
clone_size: .; d_call: TRBD1; v_call: TRBV27; j_call: TRBJ2-3; cdr3_nt: TGTGCCAGCAGTCCGAGAACGACAGGGAACACAGATACGCAGTATTTT; cdr3_aa: CASSPRTTGNTDTQYF
clone_size: .; d_call: .; v_call: TRBV12-3/TRBV12-4; j_call: TRBJ2-5; cdr3_nt: TGTGCCAGCAGTTTCAGGGCAGAAGAGACCCAGTACTTC; cdr3_aa: CASSFRAEETQYF
clone_size: .; d_call: .; v_call: TRBV7-9; j_call: TRBJ1-2; cdr3_nt: TGTGCCAGCAGCTTAGCGGGACGGGAGCGGCCTATGGGGGACACCTTC; cdr3_aa: CASSLAGRERPMGDTF
clone_size: .; d_call: TRBD1; v_call: TRBV9; j_call: TRBJ1-2; cdr3_nt: TGTGCCAGCAGCGTAGAGGGGGCAGGGAACTATGGCTACACCTTC; cdr3_aa: CASSVEGAGNYGYTF
clone_size: once; d_call: TRBD2; v_call: TRBV3-1/TRBV3-2; j_call: TRBJ2-1; cdr3_nt: TGTGCCAGCAGCCAAGGACTAGCGGAGGAGTGGCAGTTCTTC; cdr3_aa: CASSQGLAEEWQFF
clone_size: .; d_call: .; v_call: TRBV27; j_call: TRBJ2-7; cdr3_nt: TGTGCCAGCAGTTTGTCCTACTCGGGGGTTTATACCTCCGCCTACGAGCAGTACTTC; cdr3_aa: CASSLSYSGVYTSAYEQYF
clone_size: .; d_call: .; v_call: TRBV29-1; j_call: TRBJ1-2; cdr3_nt: TGCAGCGTTGCTACAGGTGGCCAGCATGGCTACACCTTC; cdr3_aa: CSVATGGQHGYTF
clone_size: .; d_call: .; v_call: TRBV19; j_call: TRBJ2-2; cdr3_nt: TGTGCCAGTAGCTGGACAGAAAACACCGGGGAGCTGTTTTTT; cdr3_aa: CASSWTENTGELFF
clone_size: .; d_call: TRBD1; v_call: TRBV19; j_call: TRBJ1-5; cdr3_nt: TGTGCCAGTAGTACAGGACAGGGGAGGAATCAGCCCCAGCATTTT; cdr3_aa: CASSTGQGRNQPQHF
clone_size: few; d_call: TRBD1; v_call: TRBV4-1; j_call: TRBJ1-5; cdr3_nt: TGCGCCAGCAGCCAAGATAAGGGACAGGGGCCTCGTGTTGATCAGCCCCAGCATTTT; cdr3_aa: CASSQDKGQGPRVDQPQHF
clone_size: .; d_call: TRBD2; v_call: TRBV6-5; j_call: TRBJ2-7; cdr3_nt: TGTGCCAGCATTCTTAGACTAGCGGGGGGGCCCGAGCAGTACTTC; cdr3_aa: CASILRLAGGPEQYF
clone_size: .; d_call: .; v_call: TRBV7-3; j_call: TRBJ2-1; cdr3_nt: TGTGCCAGCAGCCCAGGGGCCTCCTACAATGAGCAGTTCTTC; cdr3_aa: CASSPGASYNEQFF
clone_size: .; d_call: .; v_call: TRBV5-1; j_call: TRBJ1-2; cdr3_nt: TGCGCCAGCAGCTTGACCTCCAACCAGGGCTACACCTTC; cdr3_aa: CASSLTSNQGYTF
clone_size: few; d_call: TRBD2; v_call: TRBV7-9; j_call: TRBJ2-5; cdr3_nt: TGTGCCAGCAGCTTAGTTACGGCTAGCGGGGGGAATTCGGAGACCCAGTACTTC; cdr3_aa: CASSLVTASGGNSETQYF
clone_size: .; d_call: .; v_call: TRBV2; j_call: TRBJ2-5; cdr3_nt: TGTGCCAGCAGTGAAACACCGGAGACCCAGTACTTC; cdr3_aa: CASSETPETQYF
clone_size: .; d_call: TRBD1; v_call: TRBV15; j_call: TRBJ1-2; cdr3_nt: TGTGCCACCAGCAGAGATAAAGAGTTGGGGACAGTCTATGGCTACACCTTC; cdr3_aa: CATSRDKELGTVYGYTF